A selection of T cell receptor beta chains follows, all from one sample in a study of blood T cell repertoires in COVID-19. The method was immunoSEQ multiplex PCR; TCRdb's version includes in-frame clones alone and lacks a portion of them. This sample yields some 58,000 clones, of which roughly 71% are seen a single time; about 29% belongs to the top ten. Sequenced material: peripheral blood. These receptors came from a human donor in a cohort sampled during active COVID-19. Each CDR3 is given with its conserved first and last residue. A D gene is named only where the DNA matches it firmly. A clone size is listed for some rows: how often the clone was seen (once, few, many), or a class if it is expanded.

j_gene	v_gene	d_gene	abundance	CDR3nt	CDR3aa
TRBJ2-5	TRBV10-3	TRBD2	few	TGTGCCATCGGATCGCGGGGGGGCGAGGAGACCCAGTACTTC	CAIGSRGGEETQYF
TRBJ2-1	TRBV10-2	-	-	TGCGCCAGCAGTGAGTCGGTACCGGGCTCCTACAATGAGCAGTTCTTC	CASSESVPGSYNEQFF
TRBJ2-7	TRBV2	-	-	TGTGCCAGCAGAGGCCAGGGGATCACCTACGAGCAGTACTTC	CASRGQGITYEQYF
TRBJ1-1	TRBV18	-	-	TGTGCCAGCTCACTGGAGGACTCGCCGGGCACTGAAGCTTTCTTT	CASSLEDSPGTEAFF
TRBJ2-1	TRBV11-3	-	few	TGTGCCAGCAGCTTCGGTCTCTACAATGAGCAGTTCTTC	CASSFGLYNEQFF
TRBJ2-5	TRBV19	TRBD2	-	TGTGCCAGTAGTACGGGACTAGCGGGGGGGCCCCAAGAGACCCAGTACTTC	CASSTGLAGGPQETQYF
TRBJ1-1	TRBV5-5	-	-	TGTGCCAGCAGCACCGAGGGAGGGAGCGGCACTGAAGCTTTCTTT	CASSTEGGSGTEAFF
TRBJ2-2	TRBV5-6	TRBD1	-	TGTGCCAGCAGCGGAAGGACAGGGACCGGGGAGCTGTTTTTT	CASSGRTGTGELFF
TRBJ2-1	TRBV6-2/TRBV6-3	TRBD2	-	TGTGCCAGCAGTTCCCTAAAACTAGCGGGGGTTAATGAGCAGTTCTTC	CASSSLKLAGVNEQFF
TRBJ2-3	TRBV5-5	-	-	TGTGCCAGCAGCCCGGCCGGAGGAGGGGGCAGAGATGGTACGCAGTATTTT	CASSPAGGGGRDGTQYF
TRBJ2-6	TRBV19	-	-	TGTGCCAGTAGTGGGGACTGGTCTGGGGCCAACGTCCTGACTTTC	CASSGDWSGANVLTF
TRBJ1-1	TRBV27	-	-	TGTGCCAGCAGTTTAAGGCCAGGGTCGAACACTGAAGCTTTCTTT	CASSLRPGSNTEAFF
TRBJ1-2	TRBV27	TRBD1	-	TGTGCCAGCAGTTTATGGGGGACAGGGCTCTATGGCTACACCTTC	CASSLWGTGLYGYTF
TRBJ1-1	TRBV6-2/TRBV6-3	TRBD1	-	TGTGCCAGCAGTTACTCGAGACAGGGGGAAATGAACACTGAAGCTTTCTTT	CASSYSRQGEMNTEAFF
TRBJ1-1	TRBV11-2	TRBD1	-	TGTGCCAGCAGGCAGGGGGCGAGCACTGAAGCTTTCTTT	CASRQGASTEAFF
TRBJ2-3	TRBV5-4	TRBD1	-	TGTGCCAGCAGCTTGCCTCTCTCCAGGGGGAGCACAGATACGCAGTATTTT	CASSLPLSRGSTDTQYF
TRBJ2-3	TRBV28	TRBD2	-	TGTGCCAGCATCGGTGGACTAGCGGGAGGGTCTAGCACAGATACGCAGTATTTT	CASIGGLAGGSSTDTQYF
TRBJ2-5	TRBV7-2	TRBD1	-	TGTGCCAGCAGCTTAGGACAGGGAAACGGGGAGACCCAGTACTTC	CASSLGQGNGETQYF
TRBJ1-5	TRBV12-3/TRBV12-4	-	-	TGTGCCAGCAGTTTACGGAGGGATCAGCCCCAGCATTTT	CASSLRRDQPQHF
TRBJ1-2	TRBV21-1	-	-	TGTGCCAGCACTCCCCAGGCGGACAGGCGCCTTTGGGGCTATGGCTACACCTTC	CASTPQADRRLWGYGYTF
TRBJ1-4	TRBV5-1	-	-	TGCGCCAGCAGCACTCGGGGGACGGACAATGAAAAACTGTTTTTT	CASSTRGTDNEKLFF
TRBJ2-7	TRBV11-2	TRBD2	-	TGTGCCAGCACCTTGGGTGCGGGGGGATTCTACGAGCAGTACTTC	CASTLGAGGFYEQYF
TRBJ2-5	TRBV5-1	-	-	TGCGCCAGCAGCTTGGACGGGGAGTACTCGTACCAAGAGACCCAGTACTTC	CASSLDGEYSYQETQYF
TRBJ1-1	TRBV5-1	-	-	TGCGCCAGCAGCTTGGCCTGGAGTGCTGAAGCTTTCTTT	CASSLAWSAEAFF
TRBJ2-5	TRBV5-6	-	once	TGTGCCAGCAGCCTACAAGAGACCCAGTACTTC	CASSLQETQYF
TRBJ2-2	TRBV9	-	-	TGTGCCAGCAGCGTAGGGAGGGGCGTCGGCACCGGGGAGCTGTTTTTT	CASSVGRGVGTGELFF
TRBJ2-1	TRBV24-1	-	-	TGTGCCACCAGTGATTCGGGTGCGGACAATGAGCAGTTCTTC	CATSDSGADNEQFF
TRBJ2-7	TRBV18	TRBD2	-	TGTGCCAGCTCCCAGGGGACTAGCGGGACCAGATCTTACGAGCAGTACTTC	CASSQGTSGTRSYEQYF
TRBJ2-3	TRBV5-4	TRBD2	-	TGTGCCAGCAGCTCAAGGACTAGCGGGGACACAGATACGCAGTATTTT	CASSSRTSGDTDTQYF
TRBJ1-2	TRBV24-1	TRBD1	-	TGTGCCACCAGTGATTCCACAGGGGTAGAAGGCTACACCTTC	CATSDSTGVEGYTF
TRBJ2-7	TRBV30	-	-	TGTGCCTGGAGTGTATCGCCCAGCGAGCAGTACTTC	CAWSVSPSEQYF
TRBJ1-1	TRBV6-2/TRBV6-3	-	once	TGTGCCAGCAGTTATGAGGGGAACACTGAAGCTTTCTTT	CASSYEGNTEAFF
TRBJ2-7	TRBV6-5	TRBD1	few	TGTGCCAGCAGAATCCGGGACAGTGTCCGCTACGAGCAGTACTTC	CASRIRDSVRYEQYF
TRBJ2-2	TRBV5-5	TRBD1	-	TGTGCCAGCAGCCCAGGGGGCTTAAGGACCGGGGAGCTGTTTTTT	CASSPGGLRTGELFF
TRBJ2-4	TRBV21-1	-	-	TGTGCCAGCAGCGCCCCGCCCAGGGTCGGAAACATTCAGTACTTC	CASSAPPRVGNIQYF
TRBJ1-2	TRBV4-3	TRBD1	few	TGCGCCAGCAGCCAAGATCAGGGGGACGACCATGCAGGAGATGGCTACACCTTC	CASSQDQGDDHAGDGYTF
TRBJ1-1	TRBV7-9	-	-	TGTGCCAGCAGCTTAGAACAGGGAGTAGCTTTCTTT	CASSLEQGVAFF
TRBJ2-7	TRBV7-3	TRBD1	-	TGTGCCAGCAGCTTAACGTTACCGGGACAGACCTACGAGCAGTACTTC	CASSLTLPGQTYEQYF
TRBJ1-3	TRBV6-6	-	-	TGTGCCAGCAGTATCGGACAGCTCTCTGGAAACACCATATATTTT	CASSIGQLSGNTIYF
TRBJ2-1	TRBV7-9	TRBD2	-	TGTGCCAGCAGCTTACTAGCGGTCTCCTACAATGAGCAGTTCTTC	CASSLLAVSYNEQFF
TRBJ2-1	TRBV20-1	TRBD2	few	TGCAGTGCTAGTTCCTTGCGGGAGGGAGGTAATGAGCAGTTCTTC	CSASSLREGGNEQFF
TRBJ2-1	TRBV7-3	TRBD1	-	TGTGCCAGCAGCTTAGGCGGACAGGGCCGAGGTATCAGCTCCTACAATGAGCAGTTCTTC	CASSLGGQGRGISSYNEQFF
TRBJ2-7	TRBV27	-	-	TGTGCCAGCAGCCCCGGACAGCCCCTAAAATGGTACTTC	CASSPGQPLKWYF
TRBJ2-7	TRBV7-2	-	-	TGTGCCAGCAGCCCCCGACAGGCTGGCGTGCAGTACTTC	CASSPRQAGVQYF
TRBJ1-5	TRBV12-3/TRBV12-4	-	-	TGTGCCAGCAGTTCAGGGTTGGATCAGCCCCAGCATTTT	CASSSGLDQPQHF
TRBJ2-2	TRBV5-1	-	-	TGCGCCAGCAGCCTGGGGTGGTTAACCGGGACCGGGGAGCTGTTTTTT	CASSLGWLTGTGELFF
TRBJ1-1	TRBV11-2	TRBD1	-	TGTGCCAGCAGCTACGGACAGGGGTACACTGAAGCTTTCTTT	CASSYGQGYTEAFF